The clone carrying this T cell receptor beta chain was seen a handful of times. Its antigen is undetermined. The data were obtained in a study of T cells after yellow fever vaccination. For the study at large: Each low-cell-number fraction was prepared by means of SMART-Seq v4 Ultra Low Input. Study-wide results and caveats: Most primary-vaccination clones recurred post-booster (just under 98% CD4, 88% CD8). Few clonotypes appeared in both CD4 and CD8 compartments.

The CDR3 has 16 amino acids. The V gene end was trimmed by 4 bases and the J gene end by 3 bases; junction bases not matched to a gene: 9. Germline CDR1 SGDLS, CDR2 YYNGEE. The TCR cDNA carried a universal primer site and UMIs from 5'RACE template switching. Each CDR3 protein is one row after TCRdb ran MiXCR on the 5' RACE reads. Of some 300,000 distinct CDR3 sequences in the sample, roughly 3.5% were seen once. The TCR sequence derives from a man between 18 and 35 years old who received the YFV17D yellow fever vaccine. The chain combines TRBV9 with TRBJ1-2; 10 positions match TRBD1. Sequencing was performed on PBMCs, taken on the day of the yellow fever booster vaccination. The CDR3 DNA follows: TGTGCCAGCAGCAGAGACCCGGGACAGGGGTACTATGGCTACACCTTC. It translates to CASSRDPGQGYYGYTF.